The rows below give T cell receptor beta chains drawn from one sample of a study of blood T cell repertoires in COVID-19. TCRdb's table, derived via immunoSEQ multiplex PCR, lists solely in-frame clones and lacks some. The sample contains 250,000 to 350,000 clones, less than 85% of which appear only once. Sequencing was carried out using peripheral blood. These receptors were taken from a human donor with COVID-19, enrolled during active disease. The donor label of this sample is uncertain. The CDR3 runs from the conserved cysteine through the conserved F or W. A D gene is named only where the DNA matches it firmly. Expanded clones are given a class, and other clones once, few, many or no size at all.

d_gene,abundance,j_gene,v_gene,CDR3nt,CDR3aa
NA,NA,TRBJ1-6,TRBV20-1,TGCAGCGCTAGTGTTAGCGGTAATTCACCCCTCCACTTT,CSASVSGNSPLHF
TRBD2,NA,TRBJ2-7,TRBV15,TGTGCCACCAGCAGGTCAGCGGGAGGGAGGTACGAGCAGTACTTC,CATSRSAGGRYEQYF
TRBD2,NA,TRBJ2-1,TRBV2,TGTGCCAGCAGGACAGGAGCGGGGGCCTACAATGAGCAGTTCTTC,CASRTGAGAYNEQFF
NA,NA,TRBJ1-5,TRBV4-3,TGCGCCAGCAGCCAAGATCGAGGCAATCAGCCCCAGCATTTT,CASSQDRGNQPQHF
TRBD1,NA,TRBJ1-2,TRBV12-3/TRBV12-4,TGTGCCAGCAGGGCTGGACAGGGCTATGGCTACACCTTC,CASRAGQGYGYTF
NA,NA,TRBJ2-1,TRBV10-2,TGCGCCAGCAGTGTAGACAGTTTTAATGAGCAGTTCTTC,CASSVDSFNEQFF
NA,NA,TRBJ1-4,TRBV6-6,TGTGCCAGCAAGGCCGCTGGGGGGGGAGAAAAACTGTTTTTT,CASKAAGGGEKLFF
NA,many,TRBJ1-5,TRBV28,TGTGCCAGCACGCACCCCGGGGGGCGTCTAAGCAATCAGCCCCAGCATTTT,CASTHPGGRLSNQPQHF
NA,NA,TRBJ1-6,TRBV5-1,TGCGCCAGCAGTACGGGGGTTAATTCACCCCTCCACTTT,CASSTGVNSPLHF
NA,NA,TRBJ2-7,TRBV28,TGTGCCAGCAGTTTTCCCGGGGTTTACGAGCAGTACTTC,CASSFPGVYEQYF
TRBD2,NA,TRBJ2-3,TRBV11-2,TGTGCCACCTCTATCGGGGGCGGGGGGACAGATACGCAGTATTTT,CATSIGGGGTDTQYF
NA,NA,TRBJ2-7,TRBV7-2,TGTGCCAGCAGCGGGTCCTTTCAGGGTTGGTCCTACGAGCAGTACTTC,CASSGSFQGWSYEQYF
NA,NA,TRBJ1-4,TRBV18,TGTGCCAGCTCCCCGCTAGGAGAAAAACTGTTTTTT,CASSPLGEKLFF
NA,NA,TRBJ1-3,TRBV10-3,TGTGCCATCAGTGAGGCTCCCGGTACGGGAAACACCATATATTTT,CAISEAPGTGNTIYF
NA,NA,TRBJ2-1,TRBV7-2,TGTGCCAGCAGCTTAATTCCAGGGGGGAATGAGCAGTTCTTC,CASSLIPGGNEQFF
TRBD2,NA,TRBJ2-5,TRBV5-4,TGTGCCAGCAGCGCCGGGACTAGCGGGCAAGAGACCCAGTACTTC,CASSAGTSGQETQYF
NA,NA,TRBJ1-3,TRBV4-2,TGTGCCAGCAGCCAAGGCAGCCGACAATCTGGAAACACCATATATTTT,CASSQGSRQSGNTIYF
TRBD2,NA,TRBJ2-1,TRBV5-1,TGCGCCAGCAGCTTCACTAGCGGCAACAATGAGCAGTTCTTC,CASSFTSGNNEQFF
NA,NA,TRBJ1-5,TRBV16,TGTGCCAGCAGCCAATCCCCCCTGACAGGCCAGCCCCAGCATTTT,CASSQSPLTGQPQHF
TRBD1,NA,TRBJ2-3,TRBV24-1,TGTGCCACCAGCCTAACAGGGGTCTCGGATACGCAGTATTTT,CATSLTGVSDTQYF